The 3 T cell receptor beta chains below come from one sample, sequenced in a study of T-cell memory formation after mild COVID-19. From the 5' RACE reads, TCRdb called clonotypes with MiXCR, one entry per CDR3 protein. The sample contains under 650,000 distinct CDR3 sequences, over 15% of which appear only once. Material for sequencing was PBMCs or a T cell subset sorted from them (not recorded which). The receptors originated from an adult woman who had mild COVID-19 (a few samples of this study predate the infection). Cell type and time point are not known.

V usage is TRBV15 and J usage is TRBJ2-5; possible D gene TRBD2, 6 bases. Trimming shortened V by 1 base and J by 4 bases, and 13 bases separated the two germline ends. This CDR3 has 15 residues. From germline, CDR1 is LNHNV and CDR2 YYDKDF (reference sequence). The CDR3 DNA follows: TGTGCCACCAGCAGAGTGCCGGGGGAACTAGAGACCCAGTACTTC. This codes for CATSRVPGELETQYF.

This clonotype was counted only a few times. CDR3 in DNA: TGTGCCAGCAGCTTATCCAGGGGGCGCATGAGGAACACTGAAGCTTTCTTT. This gives the protein CASSLSRGRMRNTEAFF. The rearrangement links TRBV11-2 to TRBJ1-1; 8 positions match TRBD1. Germline CDR1 and CDR2: SGHAT and FQNNGV. After removal of 2 bases from V and 1 base from J, the junction contained 9 bases not matched to a gene. CDR3 length: 17 amino acids.

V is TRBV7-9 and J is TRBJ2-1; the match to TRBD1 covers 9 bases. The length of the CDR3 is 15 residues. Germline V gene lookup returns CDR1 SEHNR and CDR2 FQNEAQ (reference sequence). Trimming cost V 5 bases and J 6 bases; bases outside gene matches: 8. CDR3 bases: TGTGCCAGCAGCCGTCCGGGACAGGGCTTCAATGAGCAGTTCTTC. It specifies CASSRPGQGFNEQFF.